This TCR beta chain comes out of a study of cytomegalovirus exposure and HLA in healthy donors. Study as a whole: The approximately 610 first-cohort repertoires shared a platform with the 120 validation repertoires, as reported in a later analysis. Study-wide findings and caveats: Specificity of a few CMV-associated chains for CMV antigens was verified in vitro.

TCRdb's table, derived via immunoSEQ multiplex PCR, lists solely in-frame clones and lacks some. The data hold 82,000 or so clones, with 85% to 95% observed a single time. The germline V gene has CDR1 LNHDA and CDR2 SQIVND (reference sequence). The CDR3 runs 14 residues. Trimming shortened V by 4 bases and J by 5 bases, and 15 bases separated the two germline ends. This clone was recorded a few times. Its antigen remains unknown. This TCR was sampled from a woman between 18 and 29 years old in good health and CMV-seronegative. Sequenced input: PBMCs. The gene calls are TRBV19 and TRBJ2-7; perhaps TRBD1 as D (6 bases). In DNA form, the CDR3 reads TGTGCCAGTAGTAAGCACAGGGAAGTGGACGAGCAGTACTTC. It encodes CASSKHREVDEQYF.